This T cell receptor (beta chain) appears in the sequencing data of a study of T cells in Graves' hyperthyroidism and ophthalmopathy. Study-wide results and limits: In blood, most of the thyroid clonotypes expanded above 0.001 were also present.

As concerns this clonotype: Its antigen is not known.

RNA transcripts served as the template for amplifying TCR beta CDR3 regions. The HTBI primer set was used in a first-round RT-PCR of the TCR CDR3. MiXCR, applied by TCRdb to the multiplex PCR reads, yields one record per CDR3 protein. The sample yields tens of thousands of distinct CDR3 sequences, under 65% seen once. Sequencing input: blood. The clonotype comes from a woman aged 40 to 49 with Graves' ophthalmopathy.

Here the CDR3 reads CASSLEGTSTDTQYF. The CDR3 bases are TGCGCCAGCAGCTTGGAAGGGACTAGCACAGATACGCAGTATTTT. V gene TRBV5-1 combines with J gene TRBJ2-3; perhaps TRBD2 as D (6 bases). Per germline, CDR1 SGHRS and CDR2 YFSETQ. The CDR3 length is 15 residues. V shed 0 bases and J shed 0 bases, with 8 bases lying between them.